Each of the 11 T cell receptor beta chains below was sequenced from the same sample in a study of blood T cell repertoires in COVID-19. Sequencing used immunoSEQ multiplex PCR; TCRdb keeps in-frame clones, though not all of them. Found here are some 160,000 clones, over 75% of them singletons; the top ten hold approximately 12%. The source material was peripheral blood. The receptors stem from a man between 65 and 85 years old who had recovered from COVID-19.

The chain has TRBV14 and TRBJ2-1, with TRBD2 identical over 7 bases. CDR1 and CDR2 from the germline V gene are SGHDN and FVKESK. The V and J ends lost 4 bases and 3 bases, in that order; junction bases with no gene match: 3. This CDR3 has 14 residues. CDR3: CASSRGGGYNEQFF. CDR3 DNA sequence: TGTGCCAGCAGCCGGGGCGGGGGCTACAATGAGCAGTTCTTC.

J is TRBJ1-2 and V is TRBV12-3 or TRBV12-4; 9 bases map to TRBD1. The CDR3 is made up of 12 amino acids. The V and J ends lost 8 bases and 8 bases, in that order; junction bases with no gene match: 6. In DNA form, the CDR3 reads TGTGCCAGCCGACCCGGGACAGGGGGCTACACCTTC. It specifies CASRPGTGGYTF.

This clone was detected only a few times. This chain connects TRBV7-2 to TRBJ1-5; 7 positions agree with TRBD1. The germline V gene has CDR1 SGHTA and CDR2 FQGNSA. V trimming: 3 bases; J trimming: 7 bases; junction bases outside the gene matches: 6. This CDR3 is built from 14 residues. The CDR3 loop is CASSFQAGGQPQHF. The CDR3 bases are TGTGCCAGCAGCTTTCAGGCAGGGGGGCAGCCCCAGCATTTT.

This chain links TRBV4-1 with TRBJ1-6; D perhaps matches TRBD1 (6 bases). The CDR3 contains 18 residues. Between the trimmed V and J ends, which lost 0 bases and 0 bases, there was a span of 12 bases. The germline CDR1 and CDR2 sequences are MGHRA and YSYEKL. The CDR3 sequence: CASSQDRQASSYNSPLHF. The CDR3 region has the DNA TGCGCCAGCAGCCAAGATCGACAGGCGAGCTCCTATAATTCACCCCTCCACTTT.

The chain joins TRBV27 to TRBJ1-1; 7 nucleotides line up with TRBD1. The germline V gene has CDR1 MNHEY and CDR2 SMNVEV (reference sequence). After removal of 3 bases from V and 1 base from J, the junction contained 5 bases not matched to a gene. This CDR3 region has 15 residues. The CDR3 DNA sequence: TGTGCCAGCAGTTTGTATCAGGGGGGGAACACTGAAGCTTTCTTT. It yields the protein CASSLYQGGNTEAFF.

This clone was observed a few times. The rearrangement joins TRBV5-6 to TRBJ2-7; TRBD2 might be the D (6 bases). V was pared by 0 bases and J by 7 bases, with 14 bases between. The CDR3 spans 14 residues. Germline loops: CDR1 SGHDT, CDR2 YYEEEE. The CDR3 here is CASSLGLGSGEQYF. The CDR3 coding sequence is TGTGCCAGCAGCTTGGGACTAGGGTCTGGGGAGCAGTACTTC. The full variable domain, in which reference TRBV5-6 and TRBJ2-7 provide the parts outside the CDR3, is DAGVTQSPTHLIKTRGQQVTLRCSPKSGHDTVSWYQQALGQGPQFIFQYYEEEERQRGNFPDRFSGHQFPNYSSELNVNALLLGDSALYLCASSLGLGSGEQYFGPGTRLTVT.

CDR3 DNA: TGTGCCAGCAGCCAACCAGGGTTTAACTATGGCTACACCTTC. This gives the protein CASSQPGFNYGYTF. The chain has TRBV3-1 (or the pseudogene TRBV3-2) and TRBJ1-2, with D possibly matching TRBD1 (5 bases). V was cut by 2 bases and J by 1 base, with 8 bases left in between. Per the germline V gene, CDR1 is LGHDT and CDR2 is YNNKEL (reference sequence). The CDR3 has 14 amino acids.

The rearrangement joins TRBV19 to TRBJ2-1, with 7 bases identical to TRBD2. The CDR3 spans 15 residues. CDR1 is LNHDA and CDR2 is SQIVND in the germline V gene (reference sequence). The ends lost 1 base at V and 8 bases at J; junction bases unmatched: 8. CDR3 region: CASSIGWEGRYEQFF. The CDR3, as DNA: TGTGCCAGTAGTATAGGGTGGGAGGGCCGGTATGAGCAGTTCTTC.

This chain connects TRBV6-5 to TRBJ2-2, with D maybe TRBD1 (7 bases). Trimming cost V 5 bases and J 7 bases, with 14 bases left between them. Germline CDR1 reads MNHEY; CDR2 reads SVGAGI. This CDR3 has 14 amino acids. The CDR3 spells CASSPPGGGGELFF. The CDR3, as DNA: TGTGCCAGCAGTCCCCCAGGGGGAGGCGGGGAGCTGTTTTTT.

J is TRBJ1-5 and V is TRBV7-8; TRBD1 aligns across 7 bases. V shed 4 bases, J shed 5 bases, and the junction held 8 bases outside the gene matches. Germline assignment: CDR1 SGHVS and CDR2 FQNEAQ. The CDR3 consists of 15 residues. For the CDR3, the DNA is TGTGCCAGCAGCTCCGGGACAGCGGGCGATCAGCCCCAGCATTTT. This codes for CASSSGTAGDQPQHF.

The chain links TRBV19 to TRBJ1-4; 7 nucleotides align to TRBD1. Trimming cost V 4 bases and J 3 bases; bases outside gene matches: 5. Germline V gene lookup returns CDR1 LNHDA and CDR2 SQIVND (reference sequence). There are 15 residues in the CDR3. Here the CDR3 reads CASSTTGVSNEKLFF. In nucleotides, the CDR3 is TGTGCCAGTAGTACTACAGGGGTCTCTAATGAAAAACTGTTTTTT.